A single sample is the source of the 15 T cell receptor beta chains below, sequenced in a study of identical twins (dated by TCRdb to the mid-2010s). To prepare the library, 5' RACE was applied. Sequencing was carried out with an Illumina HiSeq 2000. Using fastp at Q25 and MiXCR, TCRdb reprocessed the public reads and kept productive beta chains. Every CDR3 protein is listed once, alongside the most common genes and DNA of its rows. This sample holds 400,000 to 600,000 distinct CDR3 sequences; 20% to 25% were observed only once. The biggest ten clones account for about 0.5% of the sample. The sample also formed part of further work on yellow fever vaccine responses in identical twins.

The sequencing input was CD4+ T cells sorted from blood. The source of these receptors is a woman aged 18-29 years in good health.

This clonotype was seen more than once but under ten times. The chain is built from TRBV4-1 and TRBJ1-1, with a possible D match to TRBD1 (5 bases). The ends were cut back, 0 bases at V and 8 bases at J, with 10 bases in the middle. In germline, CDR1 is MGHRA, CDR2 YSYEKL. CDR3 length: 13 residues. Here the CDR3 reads CASSQDFGGEAFF. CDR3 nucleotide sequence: TGCGCCAGCAGCCAAGATTTTGGGGGAGAAGCTTTCTTT.

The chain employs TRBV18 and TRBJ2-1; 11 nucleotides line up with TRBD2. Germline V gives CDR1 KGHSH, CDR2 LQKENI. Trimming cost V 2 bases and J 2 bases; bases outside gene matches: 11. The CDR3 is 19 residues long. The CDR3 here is CASSPGILAGGTTYNEQFF. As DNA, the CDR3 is TGTGCCAGCTCACCAGGAATTCTAGCGGGAGGAACGACCTACAATGAGCAGTTCTTC.

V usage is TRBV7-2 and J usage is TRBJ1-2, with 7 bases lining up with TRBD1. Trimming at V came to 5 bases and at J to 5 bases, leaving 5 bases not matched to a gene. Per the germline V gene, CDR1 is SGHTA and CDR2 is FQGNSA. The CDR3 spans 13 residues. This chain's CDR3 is CASSRQGSYGYTF. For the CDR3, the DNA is TGTGCCAGCAGCCGACAGGGAAGTTATGGCTACACCTTC.

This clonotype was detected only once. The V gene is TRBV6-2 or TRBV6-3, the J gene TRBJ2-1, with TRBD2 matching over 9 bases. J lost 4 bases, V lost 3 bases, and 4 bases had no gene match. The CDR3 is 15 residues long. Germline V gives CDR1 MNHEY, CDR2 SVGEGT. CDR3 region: CASSYMTSGYNEQFF. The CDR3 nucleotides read TGTGCCAGCAGTTATATGACTAGCGGTTACAATGAGCAGTTCTTC.

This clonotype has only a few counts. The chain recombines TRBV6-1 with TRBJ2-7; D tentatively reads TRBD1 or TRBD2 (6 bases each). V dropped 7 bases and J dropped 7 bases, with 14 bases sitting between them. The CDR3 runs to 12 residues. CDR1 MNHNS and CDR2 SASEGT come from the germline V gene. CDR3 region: CASKGGSWEQYF. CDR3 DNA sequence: TGTGCCAGCAAGGGGGGCAGTTGGGAGCAGTACTTC.

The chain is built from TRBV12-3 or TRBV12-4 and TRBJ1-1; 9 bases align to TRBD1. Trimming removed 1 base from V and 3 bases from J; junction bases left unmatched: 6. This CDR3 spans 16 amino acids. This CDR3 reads CASSLETGTGYTEAFF. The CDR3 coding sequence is TGTGCCAGCAGTTTAGAGACCGGGACAGGGTACACTGAAGCTTTCTTT.

CDR3 DNA: TGCGCCAGCAGCTTGGCCGAACAGGGGTCTAGGACCCAGTACTTC. It codes for CASSLAEQGSRTQYF. The genes are TRBV5-1 and TRBJ2-5, with TRBD1 identical over 7 bases. There are 15 residues in the CDR3. Germline trimming cut 0 bases from V and 7 bases from J; bases unmatched to any gene: 9. Per the germline V gene, CDR1 is SGHRS and CDR2 is YFSETQ.

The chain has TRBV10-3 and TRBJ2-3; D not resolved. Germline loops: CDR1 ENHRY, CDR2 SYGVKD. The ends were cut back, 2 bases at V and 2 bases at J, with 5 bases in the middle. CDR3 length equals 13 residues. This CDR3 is CAISERDTDTQYF. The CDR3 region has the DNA TGTGCCATCAGTGAGAGGGACACAGATACGCAGTATTTT.

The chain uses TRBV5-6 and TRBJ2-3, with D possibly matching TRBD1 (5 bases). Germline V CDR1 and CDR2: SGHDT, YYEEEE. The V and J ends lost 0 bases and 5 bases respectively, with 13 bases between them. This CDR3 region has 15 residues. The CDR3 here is CASSLGPGNGDTQYF. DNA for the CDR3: TGTGCCAGCAGCTTGGGCCCAGGGAACGGAGATACGCAGTATTTT. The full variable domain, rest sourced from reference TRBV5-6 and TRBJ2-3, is DAGVTQSPTHLIKTRGQQVTLRCSPKSGHDTVSWYQQALGQGPQFIFQYYEEEERQRGNFPDRFSGHQFPNYSSELNVNALLLGDSALYLCASSLGPGNGDTQYFGPGTRLTVL.

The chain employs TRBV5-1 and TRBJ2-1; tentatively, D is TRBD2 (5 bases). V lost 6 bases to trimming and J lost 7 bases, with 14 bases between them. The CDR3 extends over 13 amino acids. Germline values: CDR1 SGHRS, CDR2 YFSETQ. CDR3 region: CASTSIGVNEQFF. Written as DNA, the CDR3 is TGCGCCAGCACCAGTATCGGGGTTAATGAGCAGTTCTTC.

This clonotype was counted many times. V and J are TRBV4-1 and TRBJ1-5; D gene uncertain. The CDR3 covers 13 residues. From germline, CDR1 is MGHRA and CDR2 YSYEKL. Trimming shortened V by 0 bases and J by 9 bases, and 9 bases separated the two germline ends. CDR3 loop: CASSQDMAAPQHF. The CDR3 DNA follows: TGCGCCAGCAGCCAAGATATGGCTGCGCCCCAGCATTTT.

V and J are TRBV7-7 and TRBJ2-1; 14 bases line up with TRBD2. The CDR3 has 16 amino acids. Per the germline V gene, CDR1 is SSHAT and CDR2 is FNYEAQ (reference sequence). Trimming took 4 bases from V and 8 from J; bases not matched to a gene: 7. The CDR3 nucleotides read TGTGCCAGCAGCTCGGGACTAGCGGGAGCGTTGGATGAGCAGTTCTTC. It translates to CASSSGLAGALDEQFF.

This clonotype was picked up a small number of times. CDR3 coding DNA: TGCAGTGCCTGGTCCTTACCTAGCACAGATACGCAGTATTTT. Its translation: CSAWSLPSTDTQYF. The chain links TRBV20-1 to TRBJ2-3; no clear D. Trimming removed 6 bases at V and 0 bases at J, with 13 bases between. CDR1 is DFQATT, CDR2 SNEGSKA, per germline (reference sequence). There are 14 residues in the CDR3.

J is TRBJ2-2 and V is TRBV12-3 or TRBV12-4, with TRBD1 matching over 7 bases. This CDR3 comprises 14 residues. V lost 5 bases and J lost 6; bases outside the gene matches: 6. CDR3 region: CASSRSTGPGELFF. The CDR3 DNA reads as TGTGCCAGCAGTCGCTCGACAGGGCCCGGGGAGCTGTTTTTT.

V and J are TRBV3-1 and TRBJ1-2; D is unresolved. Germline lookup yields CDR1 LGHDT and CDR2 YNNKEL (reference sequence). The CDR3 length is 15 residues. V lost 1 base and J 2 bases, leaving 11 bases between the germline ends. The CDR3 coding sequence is TGTGCCAGCAGCCAAGGGGCGAGGCCAAACTATGGCTACACCTTC. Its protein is CASSQGARPNYGYTF.